These 4 T cell receptor beta chains originate from one sample sequenced in a study of post-analysis software for immune sequencing data. Study outcomes and limitations: TRBV5-6, TRBV5-1 and TRBV20-1 were among five TRBV segments more frequent in patients than controls.

Unique molecular identifiers had been added to the TCR beta cDNA libraries. One entry per CDR3 protein results from TCRdb running MiXCR on the PCR reads. The sample has roughly 400,000 distinct CDR3 sequences, roughly 38% seen once. For these TCRs, the target antigens are not known. The source material was blood. The receptors here all came from a girl aged 2 to 10 with multiple sclerosis.

This clonotype showed up just a few times. The V call is TRBV12-3 or TRBV12-4, the J call TRBJ1-2, with 11 bases identical to TRBD1. The J segment lost 5 bases and the V segment lost 5 bases, leaving 4 bases of the junction unmatched. The CDR3 extends over 14 amino acids. CDR3 DNA sequence: TGTGCCAGCAGTCCGGGACAGGGGGAGTATGGCTACACCTTC. It translates to CASSPGQGEYGYTF.

This clonotype showed up just a few times. V and J are TRBV5-1 and TRBJ2-1; TRBD1 matches 7 bases. The CDR3 covers 17 residues. CDR1 and CDR2 (germline): SGHRS, YFSETQ. The junction had 9 bases not matched to a gene; V was cut back by 0 bases and J by 3 bases. CDR3 sequence (DNA): TGCGCCAGCAGCTTGGGAGGGACAGTTCCGAACTACAATGAGCAGTTCTTC. As protein: CASSLGGTVPNYNEQFF.

This clonotype has a single count. The V call is TRBV29-1, the J call TRBJ2-1; 15 bases agree with TRBD2. The CDR3 sequence is 15 residues long. CDR1 and CDR2 (germline): SQVTM, ANQGSEA. V lost 5 bases, J lost 10 bases, and 9 bases stayed unmatched. This CDR3 reads CSVPSWTSGRGEQFF. CDR3 bases: TGCAGCGTTCCATCCTGGACTAGCGGGAGGGGAGAGCAGTTCTTC.

This clonotype was observed a few times. The chain is built from TRBV4-1 and TRBJ2-3; 9 bases agree with TRBD1. Per the germline V gene, CDR1 is MGHRA and CDR2 is YSYEKL. With 3 bases clipped from V and 3 bases from J, the junction kept 22 bases outside the gene matches. The CDR3 consists of 21 residues. Here the CDR3 DNA reads TGCGCCAGCAGCCACTCGAACCGGGACAGGGATCATGGTTTCGGTACAGATACGCAGTATTTT. It yields the protein CASSHSNRDRDHGFGTDTQYF.